This TCR beta chain stems from a study of OX40 agonist ivuxolimab in advanced cancers. Study in general: Patients were dosed intravenously with ivuxolimab at 0.01 to 10 mg/kg every 2 weeks. Study-level results: The study observed clonal expansion of CD4+ and CD8+ blood T cells by week 6 at 0.1 to 3.0 mg/kg.

This CDR3 is built from 15 residues. CDR1 is MDHEN and CDR2 is SYDVKM in the germline V gene. V was shortened by 5 bases and J by 5 bases, with 16 bases between the two germline ends. The assay was immunoSEQ multiplex PCR, and TCRdb's table has in-frame clones only and misses some. The profile shows roughly 60,000 clones, about 90% of them singletons. Concerning this clone itself: No antigen is known for it.

The sample in question was CD4+ or CD8+ T cells sorted from blood, obtained in a trial of the OX40 agonist ivuxolimab. The V call is TRBV28, the J call TRBJ1-5, with D hard to call. The TCR was taken from an adult with an advanced solid tumor such as melanoma, head and neck, liver or kidney cancer. CDR3 residues: CASSRGQTADQPQHF. CDR3 DNA: TGTGCCAGCAGTCGTGGTCAGACGGCGGATCAGCCCCAGCATTTT.